This T cell receptor (beta chain) was observed in a study of cytomegalovirus exposure and HLA in healthy donors. Use of 60 Vbeta and 13 Jbeta primers characterized the PCR. Authors' data handling: Counted up in a later analysis, unique TCR beta chains came to approximately 77 million, with roughly 11 million shared. The assay was immunoSEQ multiplex PCR, and TCRdb's table has in-frame clones only and misses some. V, J and clone size derive from that table, while D and trimming were established from the DNA sequence. The sample includes over 90,000 clones, roughly 74% of them seen just once. Germline V gives CDR1 SGHDN, CDR2 FVKESK. Trimming removed 0 bases at V and 2 bases at J, with 16 bases between. This CDR3 spans 17 amino acids.

Material: PBMCs. The V call is TRBV14, the J call TRBJ2-5, with D perhaps matching TRBD1 (6 bases). This TCR was sampled from a woman aged 70 to 79 in good health and CMV-seropositive. CDR3 DNA sequence: TGTGCCAGCAGCCAAGAGGGGCCAGGGGAAAGTCAAGAGACCCAGTACTTC. Translation: CASSQEGPGESQETQYF.